This T cell receptor (beta chain) is from a study of PD-1 blockade in mismatch repair-deficient tumors. Germline V gives CDR1 MDHEN, CDR2 SYDVKM. The CDR3 covers 16 residues. Trimming removed 4 bases from V and 0 bases from J, with 13 bases in between. As regards this clone: Its target is not known.

Using immunoSEQ multiplex PCR, the repertoire was profiled, and TCRdb retains in-frame clones only, with some absent. This sample yields some 9,000 clones, of which over 75% are seen a single time; roughly 12% belongs to the top ten. Time point indicated: roughly 10-day in vitro stimulation with candidate neoantigen peptide 7. TCRs were sequenced from a few patients responding to pembrolizumab. Roughly 7 ELISpot-reactive neoantigen peptides each drove a roughly eleven-day in vitro stimulation. Clone fold changes were calculated against an identical culture without peptide. The sample was cells cultured in vitro, taken from a patient treated with pembrolizumab. The J gene is TRBJ1-5, the V gene TRBV28; D not resolved. This TCR derives from an adult with mismatch repair-deficient cancer. The CDR3 DNA reads as TGTGCCAGCAGTTCCTCTCTATTGGGTAGCAATCAGCCCCAGCATTTT. Encoded protein: CASSSSLLGSNQPQHF.